This T cell receptor beta chain was retrieved from a study of molecular identifiers for immune sequencing clone quantification. In this sample, this clonotype turned up many times. This CDR3 region has 17 residues. Germline trimming cut 1 base from V and 1 base from J; bases unmatched to any gene: 9. Germline V CDR1 and CDR2: DFQATT, SNEGSKA (reference sequence). TCRdb called the PCR reads again in MiXCR, with one record for every CDR3 protein. The sample comprises hundreds of thousands of distinct CDR3 sequences, 15% to 20% of which are singletons, and around 0.86% rests with the top ten. The origin of this receptor is a human donor in good health. Some libraries in this study had Jurkat cell RNA spiked in. Sequenced: naive CD8+ T cells from blood, with Jurkat cell RNA spiked in. Subset of the sample: FACS-sorted CD8+CD4-CCR7+CD45RA+ naive T cells. This chain connects TRBV20-1 to TRBJ2-2; 7 nucleotides align to TRBD2. Here the CDR3 reads CSARALLAAKNTGELFF. CDR3 in DNA: TGCAGTGCTAGAGCCCTCCTAGCGGCCAAGAACACCGGGGAGCTGTTTTTT.